Below are 21 T cell receptor beta chains sequenced from a single sample in a study of cytomegalovirus exposure and HLA in healthy donors. The PCR was carried out with 60 Vbeta primers and 13 Jbeta primers. Libraries were prepared by immunoSEQ multiplex PCR; TCRdb keeps only in-frame clonotypes and omits some of them. Of under 200,000 clones listed, 80% to 85% are singletons. Sequencing used PBMCs. The receptor set was obtained from a boy aged 2 to 10 in good health and CMV-seronegative.

The J gene is TRBJ2-5, the V gene TRBV29-1; 11 bases are a match to TRBD2. With the DNA end fitting TRBJ2-7 better, the J assignment may be wrong. CDR1 SQVTM and CDR2 ANQGSEA come from the germline V gene. The CDR3 has 14 amino acids. DNA for the CDR3: TGCAGCGTTGCGACTAGCGGGATTTCCTACGAGCAGTACTTC. It yields the protein CSVATSGISYEQYF.

The chain joins TRBV28 to TRBJ2-7; a weak D match, TRBD1 (7 bases). This CDR3 spans 15 amino acids. The germline V gene has CDR1 MDHEN and CDR2 SYDVKM. Trimming removed 5 bases at V and 3 bases at J, with 17 bases between. The CDR3 loop reads CASSLQGWGLYEQYF. DNA for the CDR3: TGTGCCAGCAGTCTACAGGGGTGGGGACTCTACGAGCAGTACTTC. Looking up the rest from reference TRBV28 and TRBJ2-7 gives the full variable domain: DVKVTQSSRYLVKRTGEKVFLECVQDMDHENMFWYRQDPGLGLRLIYFSYDVKMKEKGDIPEGYSVSREKKERFSLILESASTNQTSMYLCASSLQGWGLYEQYFGPGTRLTVT.

This chain connects TRBV30 to TRBJ2-7, with TRBD1 matching 9 bases. This CDR3 region has 13 residues. Germline V gives CDR1 GTSNPN, CDR2 SVGIG (reference sequence). Unmatched junction bases numbered 8, after V lost 8 bases and J lost 3 bases. CDR3 in DNA: TGTGCCCTCACAGGGGGCGACAGCTACGAGCAGTACTTC. Translation gives CALTGGDSYEQYF.

V usage is TRBV10-2 and J usage is TRBJ1-1; a possible D gene is TRBD1 (5 bases). This CDR3 has 13 amino acids. Germline V gene lookup returns CDR1 WSHSY and CDR2 SAAADI. V lost 7 bases, J lost 0 bases, and 9 bases lay in between. CDR3 nucleotide sequence: TGCGCCAGCACCACGACAGTGAACACTGAAGCTTTCTTT. It encodes CASTTTVNTEAFF.

The chain joins TRBV6-1 to TRBJ2-5, with D possibly matching TRBD1 (6 bases). The J call could be wrong; TRBJ2-7 is a better fit for the DNA end. Germline V gene data show CDR1 as MNHNS and CDR2 as SASEGT. This CDR3 is 14 amino acids long. The CDR3: CASGPRGASYEQYF. The CDR3 DNA sequence: TGTGCCAGCGGGCCCAGGGGAGCGTCCTACGAGCAGTACTTC.

This chain connects TRBV5-6 to TRBJ2-3; a weak D match, TRBD2 (5 bases). The CDR3 is 13 residues long. V gave up 4 bases and J gave up 6 bases, with 12 bases separating them. Germline-derived CDR1 and CDR2 are SGHDT and YYEEEE. CDR3 coding DNA: TGTGCCAGCAGCATACAACGGGGTGATACGCAGTATTTT. Its protein product is CASSIQRGDTQYF.

The chain recombines TRBV7-9 with TRBJ1-6; 8 bases map to TRBD1. Germline V gene sequence: CDR1 SEHNR, CDR2 FQNEAQ (reference sequence). After removal of 5 bases from V and 10 bases from J, the junction contained 10 bases not matched to a gene. The CDR3 loop spans 15 amino acids. CDR3 bases: TGTGCCAGCAGCAAGGACAGGGAAACGGTATCACCCCTCCACTTT. Translating gives CASSKDRETVSPLHF. Complete variable domain (other parts from reference TRBV7-9 and TRBJ1-6): DTGVSQNPRHKITKRGQNVTFRCDPISEHNRLYWYRQTLGQGPEFLTYFQNEAQLEKSRLLSDRFSAERPKGSFSTLEIQRTEQGDSAMYLCASSKDRETVSPLHFGNGTRLTVT.

The chain uses TRBV6-5 and TRBJ2-1; 8 nucleotides match TRBD1. V was pared by 5 bases and J by 10 bases, with 4 bases of the junction left unmatched. The germline CDR1 and CDR2 sequences are MNHEY and SVGAGI. The CDR3 spans 12 residues. The CDR3 region is CASSRTGSEQFF. CDR3 coding DNA: TGTGCCAGCAGTCGGACAGGGAGCGAGCAGTTCTTC.

The V call is TRBV2, the J call TRBJ1-2, with D perhaps matching TRBD1 (5 bases). The V end was cut by 2 bases, the J end by 5 bases, with 6 bases between. Germline V lookup: CDR1 SNHLY, CDR2 FYNNEI. The CDR3 contains 12 residues. CDR3 sequence reads: CASSERGYGYTF. As DNA, the CDR3 is TGTGCCAGCAGTGAACGGGGGTATGGCTACACCTTC.

This clone appeared a single time. V gene TRBV5-1 combines with J gene TRBJ2-2, with 7 bases fitting TRBD1. Germline CDR1 and CDR2: SGHRS and YFSETQ. The CDR3 totals 14 residues. The V gene end was trimmed by 1 base and the J gene end by 7 bases; junction bases not matched to a gene: 4. CDR3 sequence (DNA): TGCGCCAGCAGCTTGCGACAGGGCGACGGGGAGCTGTTTTTT. Its protein product is CASSLRQGDGELFF.

The gene calls are TRBV14 and TRBJ2-1, with 10 bases that match TRBD2. Germline loops: CDR1 SGHDN, CDR2 FVKESK. V lost 4 bases, J lost 1 base, and 4 bases stayed unmatched. The CDR3 totals 16 residues. The CDR3 coding sequence is TGTGCCAGCAGCCGGACGGGACTAGCGTCCTACAATGAGCAGTTCTTC. Its protein product is CASSRTGLASYNEQFF.

The rearrangement joins TRBV11-2 to TRBJ2-7, with 7 bases fitting TRBD2. The CDR3 totals 15 residues. Germline V CDR1 and CDR2: SGHAT, FQNNGV. V trimming: 1 base; J trimming: 4 bases; junction bases outside the gene matches: 7. CDR3 in amino acids: CASSLVLGGSYEQYF. The CDR3 DNA reads TGTGCCAGCAGCTTAGTTCTCGGCGGGAGTTACGAGCAGTACTTC.

J is TRBJ1-5 and V is TRBV28; 7 bases match TRBD1. Germline V gene lookup returns CDR1 MDHEN and CDR2 SYDVKM. There are 15 residues in the CDR3. The junction had 9 bases not matched to a gene; V was cut back by 6 bases and J by 4 bases. CDR3 amino acids: CASSLTGSGNQPQHF. CDR3 nucleotide sequence: TGTGCCAGCAGCTTGACAGGGTCGGGAAATCAGCCCCAGCATTTT.

This clone was detected once. This chain joins TRBV19 and TRBJ2-3, with TRBD1 identical over 7 bases. The CDR3 length is 13 residues. Germline V lookup: CDR1 LNHDA, CDR2 SQIVND (reference sequence). Trimming cost V 8 bases and J 1 base; bases outside gene matches: 3. Written as DNA, the CDR3 is TGTGCCAGTTCTAGGGGGCGCACAGATACGCAGTATTTT. Encoded protein: CASSRGRTDTQYF.

Turning to this clone: A junction end diverges from the germline sequence, so it may reflect a read error. The rearrangement links TRBV5-1 to TRBJ2-7; the match to TRBD1 covers 8 bases. The CDR3 consists of 14 residues. In germline, CDR1 is SGHRS, CDR2 YFSETQ. The CDR3 spells CASSLGGRQGAANF. CDR3 nucleotides: TGCGCCAGCAGCTTGGGGGGAAGGCAGGGGGCTGCGAACTTC.

This chain connects TRBV5-1 to TRBJ2-1; D ambiguous. The germline V gene has CDR1 SGHRS and CDR2 YFSETQ. Trimming cost V 2 bases and J 0 bases, with 6 bases left between them. This CDR3 spans 14 amino acids. As DNA, the CDR3 is TGCGCCAGCAGCTTTCTTAGCTCCTACAATGAGCAGTTCTTC. This sequence encodes CASSFLSSYNEQFF.

CDR3 sequence (DNA): TGTGCCAGCAGCTTGGGAGCGGGGCGGCGACGAGATACGCAGTATTTT. It specifies CASSLGAGRRRDTQYF. V and J are TRBV5-4 and TRBJ2-3; TRBD2 aligns across 7 bases. This CDR3 spans 16 amino acids. In germline, CDR1 is SGHNT, CDR2 YYREEE (reference sequence). V shed 0 bases and J 5 bases; nucleotides not matched to a gene: 9.

This chain links TRBV4-1 with TRBJ2-5, with TRBD2 matching 9 bases. The CDR3 is 16 residues long. V was clipped by 1 base and J by 0 bases; unmatched bases: 3. Germline CDR1 MGHRA, CDR2 YSYEKL. The DNA for the CDR3 is TGCGCCAGCAGCCAAGGAGGACTAGCGCACCAAGAGACCCAGTACTTC. This translates into CASSQGGLAHQETQYF.

V gene TRBV19 combines with J gene TRBJ2-5; 10 bases match TRBD2. The CDR3 loop spans 15 amino acids. After removal of 4 bases from V and 1 base from J, the junction contained 3 bases not matched to a gene. CDR1 and CDR2 (germline): LNHDA, SQIVND (reference sequence). CDR3 sequence reads: CASSTTSGPQETQYF. The CDR3 DNA is TGTGCCAGTAGTACGACTAGCGGGCCCCAAGAGACCCAGTACTTC.

This clone has a single count. The chain couples TRBV29-1 to TRBJ2-5, with 9 bases aligning to TRBD1. Germline V gene lookup returns CDR1 SQVTM and CDR2 ANQGSEA. V shed 4 bases, J shed 1 base, and the junction held 1 base outside the gene matches. The CDR3 runs to 13 residues. The CDR3: CSVGGQGQETQYF. The CDR3 nucleotides read TGCAGCGTTGGGGGACAGGGCCAAGAGACCCAGTACTTC.

V and J are TRBV19 and TRBJ2-7; 8 nucleotides agree with TRBD2. This CDR3 spans 15 amino acids. The trim removed 1 base at V and 5 bases at J, leaving 7 bases unmatched. In germline, CDR1 is LNHDA, CDR2 SQIVND (reference sequence). CDR3 in amino acids: CASSIAGTSSHEQYF. The CDR3 DNA reads TGTGCCAGTAGTATAGCGGGGACTAGTTCCCACGAGCAGTACTTC.